The T cell receptor (beta chain) under discussion was sequenced for a study of T-cell reconstitution after alpha-beta-depleted transplantation in children. The CDR3 loop spans 12 amino acids. V shed 2 bases and J shed 6 bases, with 7 bases lying between them. CDR1 is MNHEY, CDR2 SVGAGI, per germline. Preparation of the TCRbeta library used unique molecular identifiers. TCRdb redid the calling of the PCR reads with MiXCR, one entry per CDR3 protein. Of 90,000 to 95,000 distinct CDR3 sequences in the sample, 12% were seen once. Points on this clonotype: Just one base apart from a much larger clone, this may be a read error. Because it lacks the conserved phenylalanine or tryptophan at the end, this CDR3 is likely a read error.

The sequences come from PBMCs from the stem cell graft donor, collected from the stem cell graft. The chain has TRBV6-5 and TRBJ1-2; D remains unclear. The sequence was collected from a human donor who donated a stem cell graft to a child with inherited bone marrow failure. Written as DNA, the CDR3 is TGTGCCAGCAGTTACGGGCCAGATGGCTACACCGTC. Its translation: CASSYGPDGYTV.